A selection of T cell receptor beta chains follows, all from one sample in a study of Ad26.COV2.S vaccination and SARS-CoV-2 variants. Measured with immunoSEQ multiplex PCR; TCRdb has only the in-frame clones, and not every one. There are roughly 380,000 clones in the sample; approximately 84% occur only once, and less than 4% lies in the top ten. The sample in question was peripheral blood, obtained in a trial of Ad26.COV2.S vaccine versus placebo. These receptors were collected from a person between 18 and 60 years old who received the Ad26.COV2.S COVID-19 vaccine or a placebo. CDR3s include the opening cysteine and the closing phenylalanine or tryptophan. D genes are given only for firm matches. A clone size is listed for some rows: how often the clone was seen (once, few, many), or a class if it is expanded.

TRBJ1-3	.	TRBV11-2	many	TGTGCCAGCAGCTTAGATGACCCCCGGGGAGTAGGAGGAAACACCATATATTTT	CASSLDDPRGVGGNTIYF
TRBJ2-7	TRBD1	TRBV10-1	.	TGCGCCAGCAGCCCGGACAGGGGTTCCCACGAGCAGTACTTC	CASSPDRGSHEQYF
TRBJ1-3	.	TRBV2	.	TGTGCCAGCAGTGCTTACAGGGTCGGAAACACCATATATTTT	CASSAYRVGNTIYF
TRBJ1-6	.	TRBV19	.	TGTGCCAGCACCTCACCGAAGGGCGGCAATTCACCCCTCCACTTT	CASTSPKGGNSPLHF
TRBJ2-1	TRBD2	TRBV7-2	.	TGTGCCAGCAGCCCCCTTACTAGCGGGAGGCTCGGTGAGCAGTTCTTC	CASSPLTSGRLGEQFF
TRBJ2-7	TRBD1	TRBV27	.	TGTGCCAGCACCCCAGGGGGTAATACCTACGAGCAGTACTTC	CASTPGGNTYEQYF
TRBJ2-4	TRBD1	TRBV3-1/TRBV3-2	.	TGTGCCAGCAGCCAAGGAGGACAGGGTAACATTCAGTACTTC	CASSQGGQGNIQYF
TRBJ2-3	.	TRBV6-2/TRBV6-3	.	TGTGCCAGCAGTTACCAGAGGCCTACGCAGTATTTT	CASSYQRPTQYF
TRBJ1-4	.	TRBV18	.	TGTGCCAGCTCACCCCCGGCCAGCAATAATGAAAAACTGTTTTTT	CASSPPASNNEKLFF
TRBJ2-2	TRBD2	TRBV6-1	.	TGTGCCAGCAGTGCCTACTCTAGCGGGACGAACACCGGGGAGCTGTTTTTT	CASSAYSSGTNTGELFF
TRBJ2-7	.	TRBV18	.	TGTGCCAGCTCACCCACGACAGGCTACGAGCAGTACTTC	CASSPTTGYEQYF
TRBJ1-2	TRBD1	TRBV2	.	TGTGCCAGCAAACCGGGACAGGGGAGGTCTGGCTACACCTTC	CASKPGQGRSGYTF
TRBJ2-7	TRBD1	TRBV7-9	.	TGTGCCAGCAGCATCCGGGACAGCTCCTACGAGCAGTACTTC	CASSIRDSSYEQYF
TRBJ2-7	TRBD1	TRBV4-3	.	TGCGCCAGCAGCCAAGATTTTGACAGGGGCCACTACGAGCAGTACTTC	CASSQDFDRGHYEQYF
TRBJ2-7	.	TRBV27	.	TGTGCCAGCAGTTACAGGGGAGGCTACGAGCAGTACTTC	CASSYRGGYEQYF
TRBJ2-1	.	TRBV5-1	.	TGCGCCAGCAAGAAGGAACAGCTATACAATGAGCAGTTCTTC	CASKKEQLYNEQFF
TRBJ2-1	.	TRBV6-4	.	TGTGCCAGCAGTGACTCGGGGGGCGGCCACAATGAGCAGTTCTTC	CASSDSGGGHNEQFF
TRBJ2-1	.	TRBV2	.	TGTGCCAGCAGGGCCCGCGACGGTTTGGAGCAGTTCTTC	CASRARDGLEQFF
TRBJ2-3	TRBD1	TRBV14	once	TGTGCCAGCAGCCAAGTACAGGGGGCAGATACGCAGTATTTT	CASSQVQGADTQYF
TRBJ2-3	TRBD2	TRBV27	.	TGTGCCAGCAAGGAATTGACTAGCGGGAGAGAGTATTTT	CASKELTSGREYF
TRBJ2-1	TRBD1	TRBV18	.	TGTGCCAGCTCACCTATCCCACAGGGGGCTAATGAGCAGTTCTTC	CASSPIPQGANEQFF
TRBJ2-2	.	TRBV4-1	.	TGCGCCAGCAGGAAGCAGGGCCGGGGATCTACCGGGGAGCTGTTTTTT	CASRKQGRGSTGELFF